One and the same sample provided the 30 T cell receptor beta chains below, sequenced in a study of post-analysis software for immune sequencing data. Antigens for these TCRs are unknown. TCR beta cDNA libraries had unique molecular identifiers. TCRdb used MiXCR to reprocess the PCR reads, holding one entry per CDR3 protein. The sample yields about 210,000 distinct CDR3 sequences, over 25% seen once. Overall study results and limits: Five TRBV segments, TRBV5-6, TRBV5-1 and TRBV20-1 among them, were found more frequent in patients than controls.

Sample: blood. The source of these receptors is a girl under 18 with multiple sclerosis.

The table lists this clonotype with a few counts. V usage is TRBV15 and J usage is TRBJ2-5; tentatively, D is TRBD1 (7 bases). The V and J ends lost 5 bases and 11 bases respectively, with 15 bases between them. Germline CDR1 LNHNV, CDR2 YYDKDF (reference sequence). This CDR3 region has 12 residues. The DNA for the CDR3 is TGTGCCACCAGCTCAGGGGGGCATGAGCAGTACTTC. The encoded protein is CATSSGGHEQYF.

A few counts support this clonotype. This chain links TRBV3-1 with TRBJ2-5, with 12 bases aligning to TRBD2. CDR1 and CDR2 (germline): LGHDT, YNNKEL (reference sequence). J was trimmed by 5 bases and V by 2 bases; bases with no gene match: 9. The CDR3 sequence is 17 residues long. The CDR3 DNA reads TGTGCCAGCAGCCAACGAAGAACTAGCGGGGGGCCGGAGACCCAGTACTTC. Translating it yields CASSQRRTSGGPETQYF.

This clonotype was seen a handful of times. CDR3 loop: CASSPDYGYTF. The DNA for the CDR3 is TGTGCCAGCTCACCAGATTATGGCTACACCTTC. The V and J genes are TRBV18 and TRBJ1-2; D unclear. V dropped 2 bases and J dropped 5 bases, with 3 bases sitting between them. Germline V gene sequence: CDR1 KGHSH, CDR2 LQKENI. The CDR3 consists of 11 residues.

In its sample, this clonotype was seen a few times. A clone one base away is much larger, so this may be a read error. The chain links TRBV7-2 to TRBJ2-7; D call uncertain. Germline-derived CDR1 and CDR2 are SGHTA and FQGNSA. CDR3 size: 12 residues. V lost 5 bases and J 4 bases, leaving 9 bases between the germline ends. The CDR3 spells CASSPEGYEQYF. Here the CDR3 DNA reads TGTGCCAGCAGCCCCGAAGGGTACGAGCAGTACTTC. Together with reference TRBV7-2 and TRBJ2-7, the CDR3 gives the full variable domain: GAGVSQSPSNKVTEKGKDVELRCDPISGHTALYWYRQSLGQGLEFLIYFQGNSAPDKSGLPSDRFSAERTGGSVSTLTIQRTQQEDSAVYLCASSPEGYEQYFGPGTRLTVT.

This chain links TRBV2 with TRBJ1-1; 11 bases line up with TRBD1. Germline trimming cut 6 bases from V and 3 bases from J; bases unmatched to any gene: 0. Germline V gene sequence: CDR1 SNHLY, CDR2 FYNNEI. The CDR3 is 13 amino acids. The CDR3 DNA sequence: TGTGCCAGCAGGGGACAGGGGGACACTGAAGCTTTCTTT. Its translation: CASRGQGDTEAFF.

This clonotype was observed at least ten times. This chain connects TRBV6-1 to TRBJ1-2; D is ambiguous. CDR1 is MNHNS and CDR2 is SASEGT in the germline V gene. Trimming stripped 7 bases from V and 4 bases from J, with 16 bases between. The length of the CDR3 is 14 residues. CDR3 amino acids: CASKTTESFYGYTF. As DNA, the CDR3 is TGTGCCAGCAAGACCACGGAGTCGTTCTATGGCTACACCTTC.

As for this clonotype: Given a much more abundant clone one base away, this may be a read error. V usage is TRBV20-1 and J usage is TRBJ1-6; D possibly corresponds to TRBD1 (5 bases). The CDR3 spans 15 residues. CDR1 and CDR2 (germline): DFQATT, SNEGSKA (reference sequence). The CDR3 reads CNAPWGSAENSPLHF. Written as DNA, the CDR3 is TGCAATGCACCTTGGGGGTCGGCTGAGAATTCACCCCTCCACTTT.

The chain is built from TRBV6-5 and TRBJ1-1; 8 nucleotides line up with TRBD1. The V gene's germline CDR1 is MNHEY and CDR2 SVGAGI. The CDR3 has 14 residues. V shed 6 bases, J shed 5 bases, and the junction held 8 bases outside the gene matches. The CDR3 DNA reads as TGTGCCAGCAGGACCACAGGGGGGGTGACTGAAGCTTTCTTT. Protein: CASRTTGGVTEAFF.

This clonotype was recorded many times. The chain employs TRBV20-1 and TRBJ1-1, with unresolved D. CDR3 length: 14 residues. The germline V gene has CDR1 DFQATT and CDR2 SNEGSKA (reference sequence). Trimming removed 1 base at V and 1 base at J, with 10 bases between. Here the CDR3 reads CSARVGWGNTEAFF. The CDR3 DNA is TGCAGTGCTAGAGTGGGTTGGGGGAACACTGAAGCTTTCTTT.

Turning to this clonotype: A read error is possible here, since a much larger clone lies one base away. The V gene is TRBV20-1, the J gene TRBJ2-1; D tentatively reads TRBD1 or TRBD2 (5 bases each). Looked up from germline, CDR1 is DFQATT and CDR2 is SNEGSKA (reference sequence). The CDR3 loop spans 16 amino acids. The CDR3 is CSVRGWDVDSIDEQFF. CDR3 nucleotide sequence: TGCAGTGTTAGAGGGTGGGACGTAGACTCCATCGATGAGCAGTTCTTC.

Concerning this clonotype itself: This sequence may be a read error, since a much larger clone differs from it by one base. The CDR3 protein is CASSYDGNQPQHF. CDR3 DNA sequence: TGTGCCAGCAGTTACGATGGCAATCAGCCCCAGCATTTT. The chain combines TRBV6-2 or TRBV6-3 with TRBJ1-5; D gene uncertain. There are 13 residues in the CDR3. Trimming pared 2 bases from V and 2 bases from J, leaving 4 bases between. Germline loops: CDR1 MNHEY, CDR2 SVGEGT.

V usage is TRBV28 and J usage is TRBJ1-2; no reliable D call. Trimming took 7 bases from V and 8 from J, leaving 17 bases between them. The germline V gene encodes CDR1 MDHEN and CDR2 SYDVKM. This CDR3 comprises 13 residues. The CDR3 spells CASTKRGKGGYTF. The CDR3 nucleotides read TGTGCCAGCACCAAAAGAGGAAAGGGAGGCTACACCTTC.

This clonotype was picked up a small number of times. This chain links TRBV15 with TRBJ1-6, with TRBD1 identical over 7 bases. Germline V gives CDR1 LNHNV, CDR2 YYDKDF (reference sequence). Trimming removed 0 bases from V and 8 bases from J; junction bases left unmatched: 4. The CDR3 is 15 residues long. CDR3 coding DNA: TGTGCCACCAGCAGAGAGGCTACAGGGGATTCACCCCTCCACTTT. This gives the protein CATSREATGDSPLHF.

This clonotype was seen only a few times. For the CDR3, the DNA is TGTGCCAGCAGCCAAGTAATGACTAGCGGGATTGCGGAGACCCAGTACTTC. Translating it yields CASSQVMTSGIAETQYF. This chain joins TRBV4-2 and TRBJ2-5; 11 nucleotides align to TRBD2. Germline V gene lookup returns CDR1 LGHNA and CDR2 YNFKEQ. V shed 1 base and J 5 bases; nucleotides not matched to a gene: 9. The CDR3 totals 17 residues.

This clonotype was picked up a small number of times. V and J are TRBV5-1 and TRBJ1-1, with 9 nucleotides matching TRBD1. This CDR3 has 15 amino acids. V was pared by 1 base and J by 1 base, with 2 bases of the junction left unmatched. Germline values: CDR1 SGHRS, CDR2 YFSETQ. CDR3: CASSLLTGGNTEAFF. The CDR3 bases are TGCGCCAGCAGCTTGTTGACAGGGGGGAACACTGAAGCTTTCTTT.

About this clonotype: With a much larger clone just one base away, this may be a read error. The rearrangement joins TRBV10-3 to TRBJ1-2; D possibly corresponds to TRBD1 (5 bases). Germline CDR1 reads ENHRY; CDR2 reads SYGVKD. Trimming shortened V by 8 bases and J by 3 bases, and 13 bases separated the two germline ends. This CDR3 comprises 13 residues. The DNA of the CDR3 is TGTGCCATCCACCCTGGGGCTTACTATGGCTACACCTTC. It codes for CAIHPGAYYGYTF.

This clonotype has at least ten counts. This chain connects TRBV20-1 to TRBJ2-7, with 7 bases identical to TRBD2. The CDR3 contains 14 residues. Looked up from germline, CDR1 is DFQATT and CDR2 is SNEGSKA (reference sequence). After removal of 6 bases from V and 0 bases from J, the junction contained 8 bases not matched to a gene. The CDR3 nucleotides are TGCAGTGCATACTCTAGCGGTGCCTCCTACGAGCAGTACTTC. Amino acid sequence: CSAYSSGASYEQYF.

A remark on this clonotype: A much larger clone lies one base from this, so it may be a read error. The rearrangement joins TRBV7-2 to TRBJ2-4; 14 bases match TRBD2. The CDR3 extends over 19 amino acids. After removal of 5 bases from V and 13 bases from J, the junction contained 22 bases not matched to a gene. Germline V lookup: CDR1 SGHTA, CDR2 FQGNSA. This CDR3 reads CASSKEGLAGARLTYGQYF. In nucleotides, the CDR3 is TGTGCCAGCAGCAAGGAGGGACTAGCGGGAGCGCGGTTAACCTACGGGCAGTACTTC.

To note about this clonotype: Just one base apart from a much larger clone, this may be a read error. V and J are TRBV20-1 and TRBJ2-3, with 8 positions matching TRBD2. Germline V gene sequence: CDR1 DFQATT, CDR2 SNEGSKA (reference sequence). V was clipped by 3 bases and J by 3 bases; unmatched bases: 11. The CDR3 covers 16 residues. DNA for the CDR3: TGCAGTGCTAGCCCGGGACTAGTGGGAGCAACAGATACGCAGTATTTT. The encoded protein is CSASPGLVGATDTQYF.

The V and J genes are TRBV6-5 and TRBJ2-3; maybe TRBD2 (6 bases). Germline CDR1 and CDR2: MNHEY and SVGAGI. V lost 3 bases to trimming and J lost 0 bases, with 16 bases between them. The CDR3 has 17 residues. CDR3 protein: CASSYSGYPSSTDTQYF. CDR3 sequence (DNA): TGTGCCAGCAGTTATAGCGGATACCCCTCTAGCACAGATACGCAGTATTTT.

This clonotype was seen ten or more times. V is TRBV29-1 and J is TRBJ2-1, with TRBD1 identical over 10 bases. Germline lookup yields CDR1 SQVTM and CDR2 ANQGSEA. Trimming took 7 bases from V and 10 from J; bases not matched to a gene: 10. The CDR3 runs to 13 residues. In DNA form, the CDR3 reads TGCAGCGGTCGGGGACAGGGGTCAGGAGAGCAGTTCTTC. This translates into CSGRGQGSGEQFF.

In its sample, this clonotype was seen many times. V is TRBV20-1 and J is TRBJ2-7; D uncertain. The CDR3 covers 11 residues. The germline gives CDR1 DFQATT, CDR2 SNEGSKA (reference sequence). The V and J ends lost 5 bases and 0 bases respectively, with 5 bases between them. The CDR3: CSASYSYEQYF. CDR3 DNA: TGCAGTGCTTCCTACTCCTACGAGCAGTACTTC.

This clonotype was observed at least ten times. The V and J genes are TRBV5-1 and TRBJ2-3, with 8 positions matching TRBD2. J was trimmed by 5 bases and V by 3 bases; bases with no gene match: 8. The CDR3 consists of 15 residues. Germline assignment: CDR1 SGHRS and CDR2 YFSETQ. The CDR3 sequence is CASSWAQREKDTQYF. CDR3 coding DNA: TGCGCCAGCAGCTGGGCCCAGCGGGAGAAAGATACGCAGTATTTT.

CDR3 in amino acids: CSVEGRTNYGYTF. CDR3 DNA: TGCAGCGTTGAAGGCAGGACTAACTATGGCTACACCTTC. V is TRBV29-1 and J is TRBJ1-2, with D unclear. The CDR3 runs to 13 residues. From germline, CDR1 is SQVTM and CDR2 ANQGSEA. The V and J ends lost 1 base and 0 bases respectively, with 6 bases between them.

With respect to this clonotype: With a much larger clone just one base away, this may be a read error. The chain employs TRBV28 and TRBJ1-1, with a weak D call TRBD1 (5 bases). CDR1 is MDHEN, CDR2 SYDVKM, per germline. The CDR3 sequence is 15 residues long. V gave up 6 bases and J gave up 4 bases, with 18 bases separating them. The CDR3 DNA reads TGTGCCAGCAGCCCACCCACAGGCATGAGCACTGAAGCTTTCTTT. Translated, it gives CASSPPTGMSTEAFF.

As for this clonotype: A read error may be the cause here, since a much bigger clone is one base away. This chain joins TRBV20-1 and TRBJ1-1; 8 bases fit TRBD1. The CDR3 sequence is 13 residues long. CDR1 is DFQATT and CDR2 is SNEGSKA in the germline V gene (reference sequence). V was clipped by 2 bases and J by 4 bases; unmatched bases: 3. The CDR3 DNA sequence: TGCAGTGCTAGAACAGGGGGAAGCACTGAAGCTTTCTTT. Translating gives CSARTGGSTEAFF.

This clonotype was found many times. J is TRBJ2-5 and V is TRBV7-9; D is ambiguous. Germline loops: CDR1 SEHNR, CDR2 FQNEAQ (reference sequence). With 1 base removed from V and 1 base from J, the gap between germline ends came to 7 bases. The CDR3 covers 14 residues. CDR3 amino acids: CASSLVGSQETQYF. Here the CDR3 DNA reads TGTGCCAGCAGCTTAGTCGGCAGCCAAGAGACCCAGTACTTC.

This clonotype appeared many times. This chain joins TRBV28 and TRBJ2-7; D remains unclear. The CDR3 runs 14 residues. Trimming shortened V by 6 bases and J by 2 bases, and 14 bases separated the two germline ends. Per the germline V gene, CDR1 is MDHEN and CDR2 is SYDVKM. The chain's CDR3 is CASSPAYGTYEQYF. For the CDR3, the DNA is TGTGCCAGCAGCCCCGCATACGGCACCTACGAGCAGTACTTC.

This clonotype was observed at least ten times. J is TRBJ2-3 and V is TRBV5-1, with TRBD2 matching over 9 bases. This CDR3 has 14 residues. Per germline, CDR1 SGHRS and CDR2 YFSETQ. With V trimmed by 3 bases and J by 1 base, 0 bases remained unmatched. CDR3 nucleotide sequence: TGCGCCAGCAGCTGGACTAGCGGCACAGATACGCAGTATTTT. This translates into CASSWTSGTDTQYF.

The gene calls are TRBV12-3 or TRBV12-4 and TRBJ1-6, with D perhaps matching TRBD1 (6 bases). With 2 bases removed from V and 14 bases from J, the gap between germline ends came to 10 bases. This CDR3 comprises 12 residues. The CDR3 here is CASSLHQGSLHF. In nucleotides, the CDR3 is TGTGCCAGCAGTTTACACCAGGGGTCCCTCCACTTT.